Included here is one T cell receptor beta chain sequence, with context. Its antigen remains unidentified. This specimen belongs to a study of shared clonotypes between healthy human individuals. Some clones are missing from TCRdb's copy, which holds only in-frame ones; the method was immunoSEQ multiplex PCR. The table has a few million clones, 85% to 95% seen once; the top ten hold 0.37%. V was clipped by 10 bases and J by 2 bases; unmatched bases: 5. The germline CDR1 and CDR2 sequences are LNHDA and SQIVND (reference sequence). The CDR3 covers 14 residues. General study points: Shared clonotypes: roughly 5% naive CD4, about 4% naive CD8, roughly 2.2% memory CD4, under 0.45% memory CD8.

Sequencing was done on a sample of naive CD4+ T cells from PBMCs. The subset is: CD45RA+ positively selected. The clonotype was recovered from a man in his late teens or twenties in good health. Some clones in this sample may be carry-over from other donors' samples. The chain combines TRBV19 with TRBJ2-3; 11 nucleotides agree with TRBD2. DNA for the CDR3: TGTGCCACTTCGACTAGCGGGAACACAGATACGCAGTATTTT. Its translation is CATSTSGNTDTQYF.